The entry that follows covers one TCR beta chain sequence. This clonotype was detected a few times. Its recognized antigen is unknown. Per-base quality was not reported, and no clone a single base away is much larger than it. The data originate from a study of identical twins (dated by TCRdb to 2016 to 2017). Broadly, across the study: To test whether fetal clonotypes persist, the study used deep sequencing on TCR alpha and beta repertoires from monozygotic twins, unrelated adults of various ages, and cord blood. To rule out contamination, replicate twin experiments were performed at different times with different library preparation protocols. The study at large found these results: Fewer insertions were carried by abundant cord blood beta clonotypes; a weaker similar trend was observed in young adult naive repertoires, while no such trend was observed in memory repertoires. Compared with coincidental sharing between unrelated individuals, out-of-frame TCR alpha sequences shared between twins had an excess of sequences with low generation probability. Conclusions relied on cross-sectional statistical analysis, since the same donors could not be followed over many years. Invariant T cells such as MAIT and iNKT could partly confound zero-insertion analyses, though diverse VJ usage argued against this for most clonotypes. In monozygotic twins, out-of-frame TCR alpha sharing was systematically underestimated by recombination models, although the models agreed with sharing between unrelated individuals. Excess twin sharing in beta out-of-frame sequences was weaker because fewer shared sequences lowered the signal-to-noise ratio.

All donors were healthy Caucasians. Three pairs of female monozygotic twins, all aged 18 to 29 years, were included in the twin cohort. The RNA used for TCR libraries was isolated from peripheral blood mononuclear cells. Library preparation was by 5' RACE. Reads for this sample came from an Illumina HiSeq 2000. A universal primer binding site was introduced by template switching, and a unique molecular identifier was present in the final cDNA, enabling accurate counting of TCR cDNA molecules. Specific primers in the conserved constant-segment region were used to synthesize first-strand cDNA for the TCR alpha and beta chains. Each cDNA library was double barcoded, with a SMART-Mk sample barcode plus Illumina barcodes, to control for contamination. TruSeq adapter sequences and Illumina sample barcodes were added in two successive PCR steps. Sequencing of the TCR alpha and beta cDNA libraries was done on the Illumina HiSeq platform using custom primers. The original methods were these. Unique molecular identifiers were extracted from raw reads with MiGEC, and CDR3 positions were determined with MiXCR. For each individual, recombination models were inferred using an EM algorithm with the repgenHMM and IGoR tools. Shared clonotype analysis was performed with the tcR package in R, normalizing sharing by the product of cloneset sizes. To study raw recombination free of thymic and clonal selection effects, out-of-frame nonproductive sequences were analyzed. Using fastp trimming at Q25 and MiXCR clonotype assembly, TCRdb reanalyzed the public sequencing data and kept in-frame beta chains. Rows are unified per CDR3 protein, each entry keeping the most common DNA and genes. What appears here as the V and J calls and clone size reflects TCRdb's work, not the paper's. For this sample the table gives hundreds of thousands of distinct CDR3 sequences, of which about 20% were detected only once. About an eighth of the sample rests with the top ten.

The junction carries 19 bases between V and J, which are trimmed by 2 bases and 8 bases respectively. The CDR3 sequence holds 16 residues, the cysteine and phenylalanine included. The sequence is cut down to CDR3 DNA, 48 bases in frame from base 1. CDR1 LGHDT and CDR2 YNNKEL are derived from the germline V gene (reference sequence). The data also belong to a second study, concerning T cells expressing NK-cell markers. The second source states: TCR beta-chain repertoires were profiled in sorted CD3+CD56+NKG2C+, CD3+CD56+NKG2C- and CD3+CD56-NKG2C+ T-cell subsets from fewer than 10 donors. Seven of the eight sequenced donors were HCMV-seropositive and one was HCMV-seronegative. In several experiments an anti-gammadeltaTCR antibody was added to restrict sorting to alphabetaTCR-expressing T cells. For several donors, the dominant CD3+CD56+NKG2C+ clonotypes were among the top 10 CD8+ clonotypes and accounted for about 1.0-7.5% of CD8+ T cells. Those dominant clonotypes were again the most abundant among CD3+CD56-NKG2C+ cells in a handful of donors, at roughly 25-60.1%. Whether the expanded NKG2C-expressing T cell clones were specific for HCMV antigens was left unclear. The eight sequenced donors were randomly selected healthy volunteers, three men and five women. HCMV-specific IgG was detected in serum with a commercial ELISA kit to determine HCMV serostatus. For six donors, bulk peripheral blood T-cell repertoires were additionally sequenced from unsorted PBMC. Reads were demultiplexed and grouped by UMI with MIGEC, and clonotypes were assembled and quantified with MiTCR. To remove erroneous sequences, TCR cDNA sequences were retained only when supported by two or more reads. The tcR package was used for downstream repertoire analysis, with clonotypes matched between fractions based on CDR3 nucleotide sequence plus V segment. Antigen specificity was annotated against VDJdb with VDJmatch, allowing one amino acid substitution in CDR3.

The sequenced sample consisted of PBMCs. The chain links TRBV3-1 with TRBJ2-1, with no D gene named confidently. This TCR derives from a young woman in good health. CDR3 reads: CASSQQYKGFMDEQFF. At the DNA level, the sequence is TGTGCCAGCAGCCAACAATACAAGGGCTTTATGGATGAGCAGTTCTTC.